The clone carrying this T cell receptor (beta chain) turned up a few times. Both TCRalpha and TCRbeta chains were reverse transcribed with V-gene-specific primers. For amplifying TCRs, the PCR ran for about 22 cycles with Phusion, which was used together with a constant-region primer and the adapter on the V primers. It was by in vitro transcription that isolated mRNA was amplified. TCRdb used MiXCR to reprocess the reads, holding one entry per CDR3 protein. There are about 82,000 distinct CDR3 sequences in the sample; about 20% occur only once, and approximately 6% lies in the top ten. This entry comes from a study of low-dose radiotherapy and immunotherapy resistance in tumors. Study background: A dose of 0.5 Gy per fraction was delivered to Cohort 1 every 2 weeks, for a total of 6.5 Gy.

Time point reported: before trial treatment. Per the germline V gene, CDR1 is DFQATT and CDR2 is SNEGSKA (reference sequence). The J segment lost 1 base and the V segment lost 5 bases, leaving 11 bases of the junction unmatched. The CDR3 is 16 amino acids. The chain carries TRBV20-1 and TRBJ2-7; 10 bases are shared with TRBD2. The material sequenced was PBMCs, taken before treatment. The sequence derives from a male donor with prostate cancer. In DNA form, the CDR3 reads TGCAGTGCTCACCCCCTAACTAGCGGGGTTTCCTACGAGCAGTACTTC. The encoded protein is CSAHPLTSGVSYEQYF.